A selection of T cell receptor beta chains follows, all from one sample in a study of monozygotic twins with inflammatory bowel disease. TCRdb re-called the 5' RACE reads; every CDR3 protein appears as one record, without DNA. This sample carries 120,000 to 150,000 distinct CDR3 sequences, with 2.4% going to the ten biggest clones. Input material: blood. Receptor source: a human donor with ulcerative colitis or Crohn's disease, or a healthy co-twin of an affected twin (not recorded which). CDR3s include the opening cysteine and the closing phenylalanine or tryptophan.

>TRBJ2-6|TRBV27
CASSHPSSGANVLTF
>TRBJ2-3|TRBV3-1
CASSQVLAGRTDTQYF
>TRBJ2-7|TRBV5-1
CASSLGQSTYEQYF
>TRBJ2-5|TRBV11-2
CASSSPGEVGETQYF
>TRBJ1-1|TRBV20-1
CSARGTGIRDEAFF
>TRBJ2-7|TRBV6-2/TRBV6-3
CASSLQGRLTEQYF
>TRBJ2-2|TRBV5-1
CASSLDLAGGTTGELFF
>TRBJ1-3|TRBV3-1
CASKTGYAGNTIYF
>TRBJ2-5|TRBV12-3/TRBV12-4
CASSLGLELETQYF
>TRBJ1-4|TRBV20-1
CSARDARGMLGEKLFF
>TRBJ1-6|TRBV20-1
CSASMTENSPLHF
>TRBJ2-5|TRBV5-4
CASSSPGQRQETQYF
>TRBJ2-3|TRBV29-1
CSVGPKSTDTQYF
>TRBJ2-3|TRBV2
CAIDSSGGVFTDTQYF
>TRBJ2-7|TRBV7-3
CASSQSGGRSYEQYF
>TRBJ1-5|TRBV7-8
CASSLRQGYNQPQHF